This is a list of T cell receptor beta chains from one sample in a study of blood T cell repertoires in COVID-19. Method: immunoSEQ multiplex PCR; TCRdb's copy keeps in-frame clones and lacks some. Of roughly 190,000 clones in the sample, approximately 84% were seen once. Source material: peripheral blood. The origin of the receptors is a woman aged 70-85 years with active or convalescent COVID-19. CDR3s include the opening cysteine and the closing phenylalanine or tryptophan. A D gene is named only where the DNA matches it firmly. For some rows the clone size is stated as once, few or many, or as a class when expanded; others skip it.

>-|TRBJ1-1|-|TRBV5-1
TGCGCCAGCAGCACGGGAAGCGGGGGCACTGAAGCTTTCTTT
CASSTGSGGTEAFF
>-|TRBJ1-3|-|TRBV28
TGTGCCAGCAGTCCAACCGGGACAACTGGAAACACCATATATTTT
CASSPTGTTGNTIYF
>-|TRBJ1-2|-|TRBV5-6
TGTGCCAGCAACCTCTGGGGAGGGGCCACCTCTTATGGCTACACCTTC
CASNLWGGATSYGYTF
>TRBD1|TRBJ2-7|once|TRBV27
TGTGCCAGCGCTTGGGACAGGGGCTACGAGCAGTACTTC
CASAWDRGYEQYF
>-|TRBJ2-1|-|TRBV29-1
TGCAGCGTTGACAGCTACAATGAGCAGTTCTTC
CSVDSYNEQFF
>TRBD1|TRBJ1-3|few|TRBV7-9
TGTGCCAGCAGCCCGAGAAGCCCGACAGGGACTGGAAACACCATATATTTT
CASSPRSPTGTGNTIYF
>-|TRBJ2-7|-|TRBV5-1
TGCGCCAGCAGCTTGGATGGGCAGGGGTTAGGTGTCTACGAGCAGTACTTC
CASSLDGQGLGVYEQYF
>-|TRBJ2-3|-|TRBV9
TGTGCCAGCAGCGTAAGAGCCGCCAGCACAGATACGCAGTATTTT
CASSVRAASTDTQYF
>TRBD1|TRBJ2-1|-|TRBV19
TGTGCCAGTAGTAGGAGTCCGGGACAGAGCTACAATGAGCAGTTCTTC
CASSRSPGQSYNEQFF
>-|TRBJ2-7|-|TRBV11-3
TGTGCCAGCAGCTCGGACAGTGGGGGCTACGAGCAGTACTTC
CASSSDSGGYEQYF
>TRBD2|TRBJ2-7|-|TRBV24-1
TGTGCCACCAGTGATTCCGGACTAGCAGATCAGTCTTTTCAGTACTTC
CATSDSGLADQSFQYF
>TRBD2|TRBJ2-3|once|TRBV20-1
TGCAGTGCTAGTCCTAGTTTGGGGCGGGGGACAGATACGCAGTATTTT
CSASPSLGRGTDTQYF
>TRBD1|TRBJ2-5|-|TRBV7-3
TGTGCCAGCAGCTTTGGACAGGGTTCCGAGACCCAGTACTTC
CASSFGQGSETQYF
>-|TRBJ2-1|-|TRBV7-9
TGTGCCAGCAGCTTAGCGGCCCACAGGGAATCTAACAATGAGCAGTTCTTC
CASSLAAHRESNNEQFF
>-|TRBJ1-1|-|TRBV29-1
TGCAGCGTTGCTCCGGTTGAAGCTTTCTTT
CSVAPVEAFF
>TRBD2|TRBJ2-1|-|TRBV18
TGTGCCAGCTCACCCGCGGGCGGGGGTCCTCTCAATGAGCAGTTCTTC
CASSPAGGGPLNEQFF
>-|TRBJ1-6|-|TRBV6-1
TGTGCCAGCAGTGGACAGGAGGCATCACCCCTCCACTTT
CASSGQEASPLHF
>-|TRBJ1-5|-|TRBV12-2
TGTGCAAGTCGCTTAATGAGCGAGGGTAGGGACTATCAGCCCCAGCATTTT
CASRLMSEGRDYQPQHF
>TRBD2|TRBJ2-2|-|TRBV29-1
TGCAGCGTTGGCGGGAGGGCCGCCGGGGAGCTGTTTTTT
CSVGGRAAGELFF
>-|TRBJ2-7|many|TRBV27
TGTGCCAGCAGTTTATATGCCTACCCGCCCTCCACCTACGAGCAGTACTTC
CASSLYAYPPSTYEQYF
>-|TRBJ2-3|-|TRBV25-1
TGTGCCAGCAGTGAATATCGGGGTGGGAGCACAGATACGCAGTATTTT
CASSEYRGGSTDTQYF
>TRBD2|TRBJ2-5|-|TRBV7-9
TGTGCCAGCAGCACTAGGACTAGAGGGGCCAAAGAGACCCAGTACTTC
CASSTRTRGAKETQYF
>TRBD2|TRBJ2-5|-|TRBV7-9
TGTGCCAGCAGCTTCCCTAGCGGGAAAGGGACCCAGTACTTC
CASSFPSGKGTQYF
>-|TRBJ2-1|few|TRBV19
TGTGCCAGTAGTAACCCCCAAGTGGGCTACATTGAGCAGTTCTTC
CASSNPQVGYIEQFF
>-|TRBJ2-5|-|TRBV29-1
TGCAGCGTTGATCGTACAGGGACGAGGGAGACCCAGTACTTC
CSVDRTGTRETQYF
>TRBD2|TRBJ2-5|-|TRBV28
TGTGCCAGCAGTTTATCGAGCCTAGCGGACCAAGAGACCCAGTACTTC
CASSLSSLADQETQYF
>TRBD2|TRBJ2-1|-|TRBV7-2
TGTGCCAGCAGCGCTCCGGGACTAGCGGGAGTGGGGGAGCAGTTCTTC
CASSAPGLAGVGEQFF